A single sample is the source of the 24 T cell receptor beta chains below, sequenced in a study of post-analysis software for immune sequencing data. Study outcomes and limitations: There were five or six TRBV segments more frequent in patients than controls, and TRBV5-6, TRBV5-1 and TRBV20-1 were among them.

These receptors are not linked to any known antigen. Built from TCR beta cDNA, the libraries had unique molecular identifiers in them. One entry per CDR3 protein results from TCRdb running MiXCR on the PCR reads. The sample shows hundreds of thousands of distinct CDR3 sequences, roughly three fifths of them seen only once. The sequenced material came from blood. These receptors were obtained from a girl aged 2-9 years with multiple sclerosis.

V and J are TRBV7-8 and TRBJ2-5, with a tentative D call TRBD2 (6 bases). Germline values: CDR1 SGHVS, CDR2 FQNEAQ. V lost 7 bases and J lost 1, with 13 bases in between. The CDR3 consists of 14 residues. The CDR3 loop reads CASTPHGGQETQYF. In nucleotides, the CDR3 is TGTGCCAGCACCCCACACGGGGGCCAAGAGACCCAGTACTTC.

This chain uses TRBV20-1 with TRBJ2-3, with 8 positions matching TRBD2. This CDR3 contains 19 residues. Trimming cost V 2 bases and J 7 bases; bases outside gene matches: 23. The germline gives CDR1 DFQATT, CDR2 SNEGSKA (reference sequence). CDR3 loop: CSARILFAGRAGVGNTQYF. CDR3 nucleotides: TGCAGTGCTAGAATCTTGTTCGCGGGACGAGCGGGAGTGGGAAATACGCAGTATTTT.

The chain carries TRBV9 and TRBJ2-7; D not resolved. The germline V and J ends were trimmed by 4 bases and 1 base, with 9 bases remaining between them. From germline, CDR1 is SGDLS and CDR2 YYNGEE. The CDR3 consists of 13 residues. CDR3 nucleotide sequence: TGTGCCAGCAGCTTTACACCTTCCTACGAGCAGTACTTC. Protein product: CASSFTPSYEQYF.

The chain has TRBV9 and TRBJ2-7, with D maybe TRBD2 (6 bases). The germline V gene has CDR1 SGDLS and CDR2 YYNGEE. The CDR3 length is 15 residues. Trimming stripped 0 bases from V and 3 bases from J, with 13 bases between. The DNA of the CDR3 is TGTGCCAGCAGCGTAGCTCTTGGGGGGATCTACGAGCAGTACTTC. Its translation is CASSVALGGIYEQYF.

The V gene is TRBV7-8, the J gene TRBJ2-3; perhaps D is TRBD1 or TRBD2 (6 bases each). CDR1 is SGHVS and CDR2 is FQNEAQ in the germline V gene. Trimming took 5 bases from V and 6 from J, leaving 18 bases between them. The CDR3 covers 15 residues. The CDR3 protein is CASSPAGGIGDTQYF. CDR3 DNA: TGTGCCAGCAGCCCTGCCGGGGGCATTGGGGATACGCAGTATTTT.

The chain carries TRBV20-1 and TRBJ2-5; the D gene is possibly TRBD1 (6 bases). CDR1 is DFQATT and CDR2 is SNEGSKA in the germline V gene (reference sequence). Trimming cost V 3 bases and J 2 bases, with 16 bases left between them. The CDR3 loop spans 15 amino acids. The CDR3 reads CSASGGTTLQETQYF. The CDR3 coding sequence is TGCAGTGCTAGCGGTGGGACAACCCTTCAAGAGACCCAGTACTTC.

The genes are TRBV6-5 and TRBJ1-2; possibly TRBD1 for D (6 bases). The CDR3 sequence is 13 residues long. Germline V gene data show CDR1 as MNHEY and CDR2 as SVGAGI. Trimming stripped 2 bases from V and 2 bases from J, with 6 bases between. CDR3 loop: CASSYDRNYGYTF. In nucleotides, the CDR3 is TGTGCCAGCAGTTACGACAGGAACTATGGCTACACCTTC.

The V and J genes are TRBV20-1 and TRBJ1-6; 10 bases map to TRBD1. The junction had 6 bases not matched to a gene; V was cut back by 3 bases and J by 10 bases. The germline gives CDR1 DFQATT, CDR2 SNEGSKA (reference sequence). The length of the CDR3 is 14 residues. CDR3 region: CSARRDRGGSPLHF. In DNA form, the CDR3 reads TGCAGTGCTAGGAGGGACAGGGGAGGATCACCCCTCCACTTT.

The genes are TRBV20-1 and TRBJ2-3, with 7 bases fitting TRBD2. The CDR3 runs to 15 residues. V lost 6 bases to trimming and J lost 0 bases; unmatched junction nucleotides: 9. Germline CDR1 is DFQATT and CDR2 is SNEGSKA (reference sequence). The CDR3 spells CSALGLAASTDTQYF. The CDR3 DNA follows: TGCAGTGCCTTGGGGCTAGCGGCTAGCACAGATACGCAGTATTTT.

In the case of this clonotype: An end of the junction differs from the germline gene, which may be a read error. V usage is TRBV27 and J usage is TRBJ2-4; D remains ambiguous. Germline CDR1 reads MNHEY; CDR2 reads SMNVEV (reference sequence). The CDR3 extends over 13 amino acids. DNA for the CDR3: TGTGCCACCGGTTGGGGTGCCAAAGACATTCAGTACTTC. Its protein is CATGWGAKDIQYF.

The J gene is TRBJ2-3, the V gene TRBV4-3, with 10 bases aligning to TRBD2. Germline CDR1 LGHNA, CDR2 YSLEER. The CDR3 runs 17 residues. V shed 3 bases and J 3 bases; nucleotides not matched to a gene: 9. In DNA form, the CDR3 reads TGCGCCAGCAGCCACCCCAAGAGCGGGGGGGCGACAGATACGCAGTATTTT. Its translation is CASSHPKSGGATDTQYF.

The chain links TRBV29-1 to TRBJ2-1; weak D call: TRBD2 (5 bases). Trimming stripped 4 bases from V and 3 bases from J, with 10 bases between. CDR1 and CDR2 from the germline V gene are SQVTM and ANQGSEA. The CDR3 has 13 amino acids. The CDR3 loop is CSVGRVDYNEQFF. The DNA for the CDR3 is TGCAGCGTTGGGCGGGTAGACTACAATGAGCAGTTCTTC.

The rearrangement links TRBV5-1 to TRBJ2-1; the D gene is possibly TRBD2 (7 bases). Germline V lookup: CDR1 SGHRS, CDR2 YFSETQ. This CDR3 comprises 20 residues. Trimming took 4 bases from V and 0 from J, leaving 26 bases between them. CDR3 sequence reads: CASSRRDMAASGSSYNEQFF. In nucleotides, the CDR3 is TGCGCCAGCAGCCGCCGGGACATGGCCGCTAGCGGCAGCTCCTACAATGAGCAGTTCTTC.

The chain uses TRBV7-2 and TRBJ1-5; tentatively, D is TRBD1 (6 bases). The CDR3 length is 15 residues. The V gene lost 5 bases and the J gene lost 6 bases, with 17 bases spanning the gap. Germline CDR1 SGHTA, CDR2 FQGNSA. The CDR3: CASSPYHQGSQPQHF. CDR3 DNA: TGTGCCAGCAGCCCATACCACCAGGGGAGTCAGCCCCAGCATTTT. The variable domain in full, completed from reference TRBV7-2 and TRBJ1-5, reads GAGVSQSPSNKVTEKGKDVELRCDPISGHTALYWYRQSLGQGLEFLIYFQGNSAPDKSGLPSDRFSAERTGGSVSTLTIQRTQQEDSAVYLCASSPYHQGSQPQHFGDGTRLSIL.

The chain uses TRBV12-3 or TRBV12-4 and TRBJ2-1; 8 nucleotides align to TRBD2. The CDR3 runs to 15 residues. With V trimmed by 1 base and J by 5 bases, 4 bases remained unmatched. The CDR3 loop reads CASSLGTSRHNEQFF. The CDR3 DNA reads TGTGCCAGCAGTTTAGGGACTAGCAGGCACAATGAGCAGTTCTTC.

Comments on this clonotype: At one boundary the junction diverges from the germline segment, which might be a read error. The chain employs TRBV24-1 and TRBJ2-3, with TRBD2 matching over 12 bases. The CDR3 length is 16 residues. Germline V gene sequence: CDR1 KGHDR, CDR2 SFDVKD. Here the CDR3 DNA reads TGTGCCACGAGAAGTACCCCTAGCGGGGGGGCAGATACGCGGTATTTT. Protein: CATRSTPSGGADTRYF.

The gene calls are TRBV20-1 and TRBJ2-5, with no clear D. The J call may be incorrect, as the DNA end agrees better with TRBJ2-7. The germline V gene has CDR1 DFQATT and CDR2 SNEGSKA (reference sequence). This CDR3 has 14 amino acids. The CDR3 region is CSARAPAPPYEQYF. For the CDR3, the DNA is TGCAGTGCTAGAGCCCCTGCTCCACCCTACGAGCAGTACTTC.

The chain links TRBV29-1 to TRBJ2-7; maybe TRBD1 (5 bases). The CDR3 loop spans 11 amino acids. From germline, CDR1 is SQVTM and CDR2 ANQGSEA. DNA for the CDR3: TGCAGAGGGCAGGGAATCTACGAGCAGTACTTC. Translating it yields CRGQGIYEQYF.

This chain uses TRBV4-2 with TRBJ2-7, with 14 bases matching TRBD2. The CDR3 is 15 residues long. V shed 5 bases and J 4 bases; nucleotides not matched to a gene: 4. From germline, CDR1 is LGHNA and CDR2 YNFKEQ. The CDR3, as DNA: TGTGCCAGCAGCGCCAGACTAGCGGGAGGGTACGAGCAGTACTTC. Translating gives CASSARLAGGYEQYF.

The V call is TRBV29-1, the J call TRBJ2-7, with 9 bases fitting TRBD2. The J segment lost 8 bases and the V segment lost 2 bases, leaving 10 bases of the junction unmatched. This CDR3 contains 14 residues. Germline-derived CDR1 and CDR2 are SQVTM and ANQGSEA. Here the CDR3 reads CSVERGTSPQKQYF. In DNA, the CDR3 is TGCAGCGTTGAAAGAGGGACTAGCCCCCAGAAGCAGTACTTC.

The genes are TRBV6-2 or TRBV6-3 and TRBJ2-2; the D is unclear. Deletions cut 6 bases from V and 3 bases from J, with 8 bases between. The CDR3 loop spans 13 amino acids. Germline lookup yields CDR1 MNHEY and CDR2 SVGEGT. The CDR3 reads CASRMGHTGELFF. In DNA form, the CDR3 reads TGTGCCAGCAGGATGGGCCACACCGGGGAGCTGTTTTTT.

The J gene is TRBJ2-4, the V gene TRBV12-3 or TRBV12-4, with 11 nucleotides matching TRBD2. The J call is doubtful: the DNA matches TRBJ2-7 better. The CDR3 runs to 17 residues. CDR3 DNA sequence: TGTGCCAGCAGTCTAGGAGGGACTAGCGGTCCTACGAACGAGCAGTACTTC. Amino acid sequence: CASSLGGTSGPTNEQYF.

V gene TRBV20-1 combines with J gene TRBJ1-2; 9 bases are shared with TRBD1. Germline CDR1 reads DFQATT; CDR2 reads SNEGSKA (reference sequence). Trimming removed 0 bases from V and 8 bases from J; junction bases left unmatched: 4. This CDR3 has 13 residues. CDR3 bases: TGCAGTGCTAGAGAGGGGACAGGGCACGGCTACACCTTC. Encoded protein: CSAREGTGHGYTF.

This clonotype was seen a single time. V and J are TRBV12-3 or TRBV12-4 and TRBJ2-4; D possibly corresponds to TRBD2 (6 bases). The V and J ends lost 8 bases and 6 bases respectively, with 14 bases between them. The CDR3 sequence is 13 residues long. The DNA of the CDR3 is TGTGCCAGCCAGGAGGAGGGGAGAAACATTCAGTACTTC. It yields the protein CASQEEGRNIQYF.